The 19 T cell receptor beta chains in this list originate from one sample, sequenced in a study of CD8 T cells in Susac syndrome (dated by TCRdb to between 2018 and 2021). The library was obtained by the immunoSEQ multiplex PCR assay. RNA was extracted using the RNeasy kit, and about 0.5 to 1 microgram was reverse transcribed with random hexamers. TCRdb itself trimmed the public reads at Q25 with fastp, ran MiXCR and retained productive beta chains. All rows with the same CDR3 protein become a single entry with the most common DNA and genes. This sample is represented by about 300,000 distinct CDR3 sequences; about 85% of them were singletons. Of the sample, approximately 0.11% is held by the ten largest clones. Sample: CD8+ T cells from PBMCs. The receptor set was obtained from a human donor with multiple sclerosis.

A few counts support this clonotype. The rearrangement links TRBV7-9 to TRBJ2-7; 7 nucleotides line up with TRBD1. CDR1 is SEHNR, CDR2 FQNEAQ, per germline (reference sequence). The V gene end was trimmed by 8 bases and the J gene end by 3 bases; junction bases not matched to a gene: 4. CDR3 size: 12 residues. Here the CDR3 DNA reads TGTGCCAGCCGGGACAGATACTACGAGCAGTACTTC. Protein: CASRDRYYEQYF.

This clonotype came up a few times. The V and J genes are TRBV29-1 and TRBJ2-1, with D uncertain. Germline V gene lookup returns CDR1 SQVTM and CDR2 ANQGSEA. Deletions cut 5 bases from V and 1 base from J, with 9 bases between. This CDR3 has 13 amino acids. The DNA for the CDR3 is TGCAGCGTTTCGGGCGGTTCCTACAATGAGCAGTTCTTC. Translated, it gives CSVSGGSYNEQFF.

The V call is TRBV9, the J call TRBJ2-2; D remains ambiguous. This CDR3 contains 12 residues. Per the germline V gene, CDR1 is SGDLS and CDR2 is YYNGEE. Trimming removed 5 bases at V and 6 bases at J, with 8 bases between. The DNA for the CDR3 is TGTGCCAGCAGGGGGTTCCCCGGGGAGCTGTTTTTT. Translating it yields CASRGFPGELFF.

The chain recombines TRBV7-9 with TRBJ1-4; D remains unclear. Germline V CDR1 and CDR2: SEHNR, FQNEAQ (reference sequence). Trimming pared 1 base from V and 6 bases from J, leaving 6 bases between. CDR3 size: 13 residues. CDR3 nucleotide sequence: TGTGCCAGCAGCTTAGGGCGGGATGAAAAACTGTTTTTT. Amino acids: CASSLGRDEKLFF.

The chain joins TRBV28 to TRBJ1-3; D remains unclear. V shed 3 bases and J shed 2 bases, with 8 bases lying between them. The CDR3 length is 14 residues. Germline V gene lookup returns CDR1 MDHEN and CDR2 SYDVKM. This CDR3 is CASSLRGTGNTIYF. In DNA, the CDR3 is TGTGCCAGCAGTTTGCGAGGGACTGGAAACACCATATATTTT.

This chain connects TRBV3-1 to TRBJ2-1, with D unclear. Looked up from germline, CDR1 is LGHDT and CDR2 is YNNKEL (reference sequence). Trimming pared 1 base from V and 7 bases from J, leaving 26 bases between. This CDR3 has 19 residues. CDR3 DNA sequence: TGTGCCAGCAGCCAAGGAGGTGGTCCCCGACATAGACGGTCGAATGAGCAGTTCTTC. Protein: CASSQGGGPRHRRSNEQFF.

The chain couples TRBV29-1 to TRBJ2-1, with D maybe TRBD2 (5 bases). This CDR3 is 17 amino acids long. Germline lookup yields CDR1 SQVTM and CDR2 ANQGSEA. V lost 6 bases to trimming and J lost 4 bases, with 25 bases between them. The CDR3 loop is CSVLGSPAAPPYNEQFF. Written as DNA, the CDR3 is TGCAGCGTCTTAGGGAGCCCCGCCGCCCCACCGTACAATGAGCAGTTCTTC.

The chain carries TRBV7-9 and TRBJ2-7, with D unclear. Germline V gives CDR1 SEHNR, CDR2 FQNEAQ (reference sequence). This CDR3 region has 12 residues. V was pared by 3 bases and J by 3 bases, with 6 bases between. This CDR3 reads CASSFQDYEQYF. The CDR3 DNA reads TGTGCCAGCAGCTTCCAAGACTACGAGCAGTACTTC.

The rearrangement joins TRBV28 to TRBJ2-7; 10 bases line up with TRBD2. The CDR3 is 15 amino acids. Germline lookup yields CDR1 MDHEN and CDR2 SYDVKM. Losses at the gene ends were 5 bases for V and 8 bases for J; bases not matched to a gene: 12. CDR3 region: CASSPVAGGPYQQYF. For the CDR3, the DNA is TGTGCCAGCAGTCCCGTAGCGGGAGGCCCCTATCAGCAGTACTTC.

The chain combines TRBV27 with TRBJ2-5; D unclear. CDR3 length equals 16 residues. V shed 3 bases and J shed 4 bases, with 18 bases lying between them. Germline V gives CDR1 MNHEY, CDR2 SMNVEV (reference sequence). The CDR3 nucleotides are TGTGCCAGCAGTTTCCTTTCAGGAGAACGACCAGAGACCCAGTACTTC. Translated, it gives CASSFLSGERPETQYF.

The chain uses TRBV5-6 and TRBJ1-6; TRBD1 matches 8 bases. This CDR3 comprises 15 residues. CDR1 is SGHDT, CDR2 YYEEEE, per germline. Losses at the gene ends were 4 bases for V and 9 bases for J; bases not matched to a gene: 9. The CDR3 here is CASSTQGAIASPLHF. The CDR3, as DNA: TGTGCCAGCAGCACCCAGGGGGCTATTGCTTCACCCCTCCACTTT.

The chain combines TRBV9 with TRBJ2-3; tentatively, D is TRBD2 (6 bases). V lost 3 bases to trimming and J lost 1 base, with 18 bases between them. Germline CDR1 is SGDLS and CDR2 is YYNGEE. There are 17 residues in the CDR3. This CDR3 is CASSGGVGGTRTDTQYF. The CDR3 nucleotides are TGTGCCAGCAGCGGGGGGGTAGGAGGGACCCGCACAGATACGCAGTATTTT.

The rearrangement joins TRBV28 to TRBJ2-5; maybe TRBD2 (6 bases). Germline V gene data show CDR1 as MDHEN and CDR2 as SYDVKM. CDR3 length: 14 residues. Trimming removed 2 bases at V and 5 bases at J, with 12 bases between. Written as DNA, the CDR3 is TGTGCCAGCAGTTTACCCGGGGGACCGGAGACCCAGTACTTC. It codes for CASSLPGGPETQYF.

The chain carries TRBV29-1 and TRBJ1-2; D gene ambiguous. V was trimmed by 6 bases and J by 8 bases, leaving 4 bases between them. The CDR3 totals 8 residues. Germline CDR1 and CDR2: SQVTM and ANQGSEA. Here the CDR3 DNA reads TGCAGCGTGTACGGCTACACCTTC. Its protein product is CSVYGYTF.

In the case of this clonotype: The junction departs from germline at one end; a sequencing error may be responsible. The V and J genes are TRBV19 and TRBJ1-1, with unresolved D. This CDR3 comprises 13 residues. CDR1 is LNHDA and CDR2 is SQIVND in the germline V gene (reference sequence). The CDR3 region has the DNA TGTGCCAGTGCCATCCTCGGGCACACTGAAGTTTTCTTT. It specifies CASAILGHTEVFF.

The V and J genes are TRBV6-4 and TRBJ1-2; no clear D gene. Germline V lookup: CDR1 MRHNA, CDR2 SNTAGT. This CDR3 is 14 amino acids long. V was shortened by 4 bases and J by 4 bases, with 13 bases between the two germline ends. The CDR3 DNA reads TGTGCCAGCAGTGCCGAGTGGGTAGGCTATGGCTACACCTTC. This encodes CASSAEWVGYGYTF.

This chain links TRBV5-6 with TRBJ2-2; weak D call: TRBD1 (5 bases). The CDR3 runs to 14 residues. Germline CDR1 SGHDT, CDR2 YYEEEE. Deletions cut 1 base from V and 5 bases from J, with 9 bases between. The CDR3 spells CASSLPSGTGELFF. The DNA for the CDR3 is TGTGCCAGCAGCTTGCCCTCAGGGACCGGGGAGCTGTTTTTT.

In this sample, this clonotype turned up once. The genes are TRBV7-6 and TRBJ1-1; D is possibly TRBD1 (6 bases). CDR1 is SGHVS and CDR2 is FNYEAQ in the germline V gene. The CDR3 is 16 amino acids. Trimming pared 1 base from V and 5 bases from J, leaving 17 bases between. CDR3 DNA: TGTGCCAGCAGCTTAGTAGCAGGGGCTTTGAGGACTGAAGCTTTCTTT. It encodes CASSLVAGALRTEAFF.

CDR3 DNA sequence: TGTGCCAGCGGGACAGGCGACTCCTACGAGCAGTACTTC. Translation gives CASGTGDSYEQYF. The V gene is TRBV5-6, the J gene TRBJ2-7; TRBD1 agrees at 8 bases. The CDR3 runs 13 residues. Per the germline V gene, CDR1 is SGHDT and CDR2 is YYEEEE. After removal of 7 bases from V and 0 bases from J, the junction contained 3 bases not matched to a gene. The complete variable domain, with remaining parts taken from reference TRBV5-6 and TRBJ2-7, reads DAGVTQSPTHLIKTRGQQVTLRCSPKSGHDTVSWYQQALGQGPQFIFQYYEEEERQRGNFPDRFSGHQFPNYSSELNVNALLLGDSALYLCASGTGDSYEQYFGPGTRLTVT.